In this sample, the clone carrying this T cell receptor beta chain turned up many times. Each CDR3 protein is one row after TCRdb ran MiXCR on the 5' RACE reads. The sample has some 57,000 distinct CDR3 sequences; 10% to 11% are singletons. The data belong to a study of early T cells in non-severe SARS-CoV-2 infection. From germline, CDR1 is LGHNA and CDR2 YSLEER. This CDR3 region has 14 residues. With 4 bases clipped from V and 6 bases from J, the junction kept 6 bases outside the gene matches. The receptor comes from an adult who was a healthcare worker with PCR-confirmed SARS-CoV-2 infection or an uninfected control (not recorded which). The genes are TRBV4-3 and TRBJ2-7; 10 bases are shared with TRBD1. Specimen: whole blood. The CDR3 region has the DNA TGCGCCAGCAGCCCGGGACAGGGGTCGTCCGAGCAGTACTTC. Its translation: CASSPGQGSSEQYF.